The rows below give T cell receptor beta chains drawn from one sample of a study of T cell repertoires in cytomegalovirus infection. TCRdb fed the reads into MiXCR, producing one record per CDR3 protein. The table lists under 300,000 distinct CDR3 sequences, 20% to 25% of them singletons. These receptors have no identified antigens. This sample comprised cultured PBMCs, obtained from culture after CMV antigen stimulation. The receptors were sampled from a human donor in good health (CMV status not recorded). Some clones in this sample may be carry-over from other donors' samples. Both conserved end residues are part of each CDR3. The D gene is left open where the match is weak. Clone size is not always given. Where it is, it says once, few, many or a class for expanded clones.

clone_size j_call d_call v_call cdr3_aa cdr3_nt
few TRBJ1-6 - TRBV6-5 CASSYSESSYNSPLHF TGTGCCAGCAGTTACTCAGAGAGCTCCTATAATTCACCCCTCCACTTT
many TRBJ2-1 TRBD2 TRBV12-3/TRBV12-4 CASSLSGLAENEQFF TGTGCCAGCAGTTTATCCGGACTAGCGGAGAATGAGCAGTTCTTC
few TRBJ1-2 - TRBV19 CASSIEGRMGYTF TGTGCCAGCAGTATCGAGGGCAGAATGGGCTACACCTTC
few TRBJ1-5 - TRBV10-3 CAIAGANQPQHF TGTGCCATAGCAGGGGCGAATCAGCCCCAGCATTTT
- TRBJ1-2 - TRBV29-1 CSVEDRADPGYTF TGCAGCGTTGAAGATCGTGCAGATCCTGGCTACACCTTC
- TRBJ2-1 - TRBV7-9 CASSLGGLADNEQFF TGTGCCAGCAGCTTAGGGGGGCTAGCGGACAATGAGCAGTTCTTC
- TRBJ1-2 - TRBV5-6 CASSLGQNSGGYTF TGTGCCAGCAGCCTGGGACAAAACAGCGGTGGCTACACCTTC
few TRBJ1-2 - TRBV27 CASSFGARGGYTF TGTGCCAGCAGTTTCGGAGCTAGGGGTGGCTACACCTTC
once TRBJ2-5 TRBD2 TRBV3-1 CASSQDLAGVLQTQYF TGTGCCAGCAGCCAAGATTTAGCGGGAGTCCTGCAGACCCAGTACTTC
- TRBJ2-2 TRBD2 TRBV12-3/TRBV12-4 CASSFRGLAVPTGELFF TGTGCCAGCAGTTTTAGAGGACTAGCGGTCCCCACCGGGGAGCTGTTTTTT
few TRBJ1-1 - TRBV12-3/TRBV12-4 CASRPGQLMNTEAFF TGTGCCAGCAGACCAGGACAGCTCATGAACACTGAAGCTTTCTTT
few TRBJ2-2 - TRBV6-8 CASSYNTGELFF TGTGCCAGCAGTTACAATACCGGGGAGCTGTTTTTT
- TRBJ2-7 TRBD2 TRBV6-5 CASSYTLLAGGGNEQYF TGTGCCAGCAGTTACACCCTACTAGCGGGAGGCGGCAACGAGCAGTACTTC
- TRBJ1-5 - TRBV19 CASSRGSPYSNQPQHF TGTGCCAGTAGTAGGGGCAGCCCCTATAGCAATCAGCCCCAGCATTTT
- TRBJ2-5 - TRBV9 CASSVVDSSGAQYF TGTGCCAGCAGCGTAGTAGACAGCTCTGGGGCCCAGTACTTC
few TRBJ2-2 - TRBV12-3/TRBV12-4 CASGGSADGELFF TGTGCCAGCGGGGGTTCGGCCGACGGGGAGCTGTTTTTT
- TRBJ2-1 - TRBV7-6 CASNPGGIWYNEQFF TGTGCCAGCAACCCTGGGGGCATTTGGTACAATGAGCAGTTCTTC
few TRBJ1-2 - TRBV5-1 CASSYQPGYGYTF TGCGCCAGCAGTTACCAACCTGGCTATGGCTACACCTTC
- TRBJ2-7 TRBD1 TRBV2 CASRQGEIYEQYF TGTGCCAGCAGGCAGGGGGAAATCTACGAGCAGTACTTC
few TRBJ1-5 - TRBV4-1 CASSQTGTPVPQHF TGCGCCAGCAGCCAAACCGGGACCCCGGTTCCCCAGCATTTT
- TRBJ2-1 - TRBV27 CASSPTRLSSYNEQFF TGTGCCAGCAGTCCTACTAGGCTGAGCTCCTACAATGAGCAGTTCTTC
many TRBJ2-7 - TRBV7-2 CASSLDRSGEQYF TGTGCCAGCAGCTTGGACCGCTCCGGCGAGCAGTACTTC
- TRBJ1-5 - TRBV6-2/TRBV6-3 CASSYSQVPTEGSNQPQHF TGTGCCAGCAGTTACTCCCAAGTCCCCACAGAAGGTAGCAATCAGCCCCAGCATTTT
- TRBJ2-3 - TRBV11-3 CASSKAGTTYTDTQYF TGTGCCAGCAGCAAAGCGGGGACAACATACACAGATACGCAGTATTTT
few TRBJ1-2 - TRBV12-3/TRBV12-4 CASSLSPGKVYGYTF TGTGCCAGCAGTTTGAGTCCAGGGAAGGTCTATGGCTACACCTTC
- TRBJ2-5 TRBD2 TRBV14 CASSFASGSETQYF TGTGCCAGCAGCTTCGCTAGCGGGAGTGAGACCCAGTACTTC
- TRBJ2-3 TRBD2 TRBV12-3/TRBV12-4 CASRVAGGDTQYF TGTGCCAGCAGAGTAGCGGGAGGGGATACGCAGTATTTT
- TRBJ1-4 - TRBV13 CASSLRTDSTNEKLFF TGTGCCAGCAGCCTCCGGACAGATTCAACTAATGAAAAACTGTTTTTT
- TRBJ1-2 - TRBV4-1 CASSQESRRDYGYTF TGCGCCAGCAGCCAAGAATCAAGGAGGGACTATGGCTACACCTTC
- TRBJ1-1 TRBD1 TRBV7-2 CASRRGQGAPEAFF TGTGCCAGCAGGCGGGGACAGGGGGCCCCTGAAGCTTTCTTT
- TRBJ2-2 - TRBV12-3/TRBV12-4 CASSFDGWGSVNTGELFF TGTGCCAGCAGTTTTGACGGGTGGGGTAGCGTGAACACCGGGGAGCTGTTTTTT
- TRBJ2-1 TRBD2 TRBV10-3 CATKRAGGVDEQFF TGTGCCACCAAACGAGCGGGAGGAGTGGATGAGCAGTTCTTC
many TRBJ2-5 TRBD2 TRBV7-8 CASSSLPGLAGAGLETQYF TGTGCCAGCAGCTCATTACCGGGACTAGCGGGAGCAGGTTTAGAGACCCAGTACTTC
few TRBJ1-1 - TRBV6-5 CASVRVAGTEAFF TGTGCCAGCGTCAGGGTAGCCGGCACTGAAGCTTTCTTT
- TRBJ2-3 - TRBV11-2 CASSAQGLTTDTQYF TGTGCCAGCAGCGCTCAAGGCTTAACTACAGATACGCAGTATTTT
- TRBJ1-1 - TRBV5-6 CASSLDSTTEAFF TGTGCCAGCAGCCTCGACAGTACTACTGAAGCTTTCTTT
- TRBJ2-1 TRBD2 TRBV2 CASSNLLAGGYHEQFF TGTGCCAGCAGTAACCTTCTAGCGGGAGGGTACCATGAGCAGTTCTTC